One sample yielded the 2 T cell receptor beta chains listed below, sequenced in a study of blood T cells in healthy people across ages. Then a second PCR, running about 6 to 11 cycles, was carried out with a sample-barcoded 5' primer and a J-beta primer mix. TCRdb recomputed calls from the 5' RACE reads with MiXCR, one row per CDR3 protein. The table includes some 760,000 distinct CDR3 sequences, 20% to 25% detected once. The same data also contributed to another study, on T cells of mothers and their children.

The specimen sequenced was blood. The receptor set was obtained from a boy aged 5-17 years in good health.

The V call is TRBV19, the J call TRBJ1-1, with no clear D. The CDR3 contains 16 residues. Germline V gene lookup returns CDR1 LNHDA and CDR2 SQIVND (reference sequence). V lost 4 bases to trimming and J lost 3 bases, with 18 bases between them. CDR3 protein: CASSTREDSEDTEAFF. As DNA, the CDR3 is TGTGCCAGTAGTACGAGGGAGGACTCAGAGGACACTGAAGCTTTCTTT.

V and J are TRBV5-1 and TRBJ1-2; the D is unclear. Between the trimmed V and J ends, which lost 1 base and 0 bases, there was a span of 10 bases. CDR1 and CDR2 (germline): SGHRS, YFSETQ. This CDR3 has 15 amino acids. The CDR3, as DNA: TGCGCCAGCAGCTTGCAGGTAGATGCTAACTATGGCTACACCTTC. Translation gives CASSLQVDANYGYTF.